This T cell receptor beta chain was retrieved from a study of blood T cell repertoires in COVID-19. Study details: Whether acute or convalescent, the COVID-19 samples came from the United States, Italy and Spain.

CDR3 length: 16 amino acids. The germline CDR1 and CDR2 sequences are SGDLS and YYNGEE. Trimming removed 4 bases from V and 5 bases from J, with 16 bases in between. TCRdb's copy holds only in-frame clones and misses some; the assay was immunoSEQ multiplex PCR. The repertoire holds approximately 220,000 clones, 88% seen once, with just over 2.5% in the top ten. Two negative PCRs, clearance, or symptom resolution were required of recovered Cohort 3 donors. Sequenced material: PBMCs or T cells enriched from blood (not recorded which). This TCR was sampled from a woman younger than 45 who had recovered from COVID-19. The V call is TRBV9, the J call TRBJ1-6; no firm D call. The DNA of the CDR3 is TGTGCCAGCAGCTCCAACCCCGTGGCAGATAATTCACCCCTCCACTTT. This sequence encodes CASSSNPVADNSPLHF.